What follows are 23 T cell receptor beta chains derived from one specimen sequenced in a study of regulatory T cells in long-lasting Graves disease. iRepertoire HTBI primers and Arm-PCR of CDR3 regions built TCR beta libraries. TCRdb re-called the multiplex PCR reads with MiXCR, one entry per CDR3 protein. The data show about 360,000 distinct CDR3 sequences, about 17% seen once. Time point: newly diagnosed GD, antithyroid drugs for less than 3 months. PBMC RNA served as the TCR library source. These records were also assigned to another study, of T cells in Graves' hyperthyroidism and ophthalmopathy.

The input for sequencing was peripheral blood mononuclear cells (PBMCs), taken at new diagnosis, from a patient treated with antithyroid drugs. The receptors were sampled from a woman under 30 with Graves disease.

This clonotype was detected many times. The chain couples TRBV10-3 to TRBJ2-3, with D perhaps matching TRBD2 (6 bases). The CDR3 totals 15 residues. Germline V gene sequence: CDR1 ENHRY, CDR2 SYGVKD. Trimming shortened V by 10 bases and J by 8 bases, and 25 bases separated the two germline ends. The CDR3 DNA reads as TGTGCCACCATGGCGGGAAGGGGAGTAGGCGTTACGCAGTATTTT. Translating it yields CATMAGRGVGVTQYF.

The chain links TRBV3-1 to TRBJ2-5; TRBD2 agrees at 9 bases. The CDR3 contains 14 residues. V lost 4 bases, J lost 5 bases, and 5 bases stayed unmatched. Per germline, CDR1 LGHDT and CDR2 YNNKEL (reference sequence). The CDR3 loop reads CASSRTSALETQYF. CDR3 in DNA: TGTGCCAGCAGCCGGACTAGCGCCCTGGAGACCCAGTACTTC.

The table lists this clonotype with many counts. CDR3 sequence: CSARVFGRPRDEQYF. The CDR3 coding sequence is TGCAGTGCTAGAGTGTTCGGTCGGCCCCGGGACGAGCAGTACTTC. The chain uses TRBV20-1 and TRBJ2-7; no definite D call. Germline-derived CDR1 and CDR2 are DFQATT and SNEGSKA (reference sequence). The CDR3 totals 15 residues. The V end was cut by 1 base, the J end by 5 bases, with 18 bases between.

This clonotype has a count of ten or more. This chain connects TRBV5-1 to TRBJ1-5; D uncertain. CDR1 is SGHRS, CDR2 YFSETQ, per germline. V shed 1 base and J shed 3 bases, with 11 bases lying between them. The CDR3 runs 15 residues. The CDR3 protein is CASSLLGADNQPQHF. The CDR3 nucleotides are TGCGCCAGCAGCTTGCTGGGCGCGGACAATCAGCCCCAGCATTTT. Full variable domain (remainder filled in from reference TRBV5-1 and TRBJ1-5): KAGVTQTPRYLIKTRGQQVTLSCSPISGHRSVSWYQQTPGQGLQFLFEYFSETQRNKGNFPGRFSGRQFSNSRSEMNVSTLELGDSALYLCASSLLGADNQPQHFGDGTRLSIL.

This clonotype was observed a handful of times. The chain joins TRBV5-8 to TRBJ2-7, with D maybe TRBD1 (5 bases). Germline CDR1 reads SGHTS; CDR2 reads YDEGEE. Trimming took off 0 bases at V and 6 bases at J, with 13 bases between the two ends. The CDR3 length is 14 residues. The CDR3 loop is CASSLGSGLGEQYF. CDR3 coding DNA: TGTGCCAGCAGCTTGGGGTCAGGGCTGGGCGAGCAGTACTTC.

This clonotype has just a few counts. V is TRBV10-3 and J is TRBJ2-7; D is possibly TRBD1 or TRBD2 (6 bases each). The CDR3 runs 14 residues. The V end lost 2 bases, the J end lost 6 bases, and 14 bases lay between the germline ends. From germline, CDR1 is ENHRY and CDR2 SYGVKD. The CDR3 region has the DNA TGTGCCATCAGTGAGACTGGGGGGCTTACCGAGCAGTACTTC. Its protein is CAISETGGLTEQYF.

On this clonotype itself: This may come from a read error, since a much larger clone is one base off. This sequence joins TRBV30 and TRBJ2-2, with D uncertain. The CDR3 has 13 residues. Between the trimmed V and J ends, which lost 0 bases and 6 bases, there was a span of 8 bases. CDR1 and CDR2 (germline): GTSNPN, SVGIG (reference sequence). The CDR3 reads CAWSVGEAGELFF. The CDR3 DNA is TGTGCCTGGAGTGTTGGCGAGGCCGGGGAGCTGTTTTTT.

The chain is built from TRBV6-2 or TRBV6-3 and TRBJ1-3, with D maybe TRBD1 (5 bases). CDR3 length equals 16 residues. V was clipped by 5 bases and J by 0 bases, with 14 bases between them. Germline CDR1 reads MNHEY; CDR2 reads SVGEGT. Written as DNA, the CDR3 is TGTGCCAGCAGTCACATCCACAGGAGCTCTGGAAACACCATATATTTT. This encodes CASSHIHRSSGNTIYF.

This clonotype was recorded at least ten times. The chain is built from TRBV20-1 and TRBJ1-2; D is perhaps TRBD1 (5 bases). This CDR3 has 12 residues. Germline CDR1 is DFQATT and CDR2 is SNEGSKA (reference sequence). V was shortened by 2 bases and J by 4 bases, with 8 bases between the two germline ends. The CDR3 DNA reads as TGCAGTGCTAGACAGGGAGGCTATGGCTACACCTTC. It is translated as CSARQGGYGYTF.

This chain uses TRBV19 with TRBJ1-1; no clear D. CDR1 is LNHDA and CDR2 is SQIVND in the germline V gene (reference sequence). The CDR3 loop spans 14 amino acids. The V end lost 3 bases, the J end lost 3 bases, and 11 bases lay between the germline ends. DNA for the CDR3: TGTGCCAGTAGTATCTTCTCCAGTTACACTGAAGCTTTCTTT. Translation: CASSIFSSYTEAFF.

This clonotype was observed many times. The J gene is TRBJ2-1, the V gene TRBV2; D not certain. V gave up 7 bases and J gave up 9 bases, with 10 bases separating them. The germline V gene encodes CDR1 SNHLY and CDR2 FYNNEI. This CDR3 is built from 11 residues. CDR3 sequence reads: CASIISLEQFF. The CDR3 DNA sequence: TGTGCCAGCATAATTAGTCTTGAGCAGTTCTTC.

This clonotype was detected ten times or more. The chain links TRBV27 to TRBJ2-1; TRBD1 agrees at 7 bases. There are 14 residues in the CDR3. Germline V lookup: CDR1 MNHEY, CDR2 SMNVEV (reference sequence). The V and J ends lost 2 bases and 4 bases, in that order; junction bases with no gene match: 2. CDR3 region: CASSLGTVYNEQFF. The CDR3 region has the DNA TGTGCCAGCAGTTTAGGGACAGTATACAATGAGCAGTTCTTC.

About this clonotype: Germline is not matched at one junction end, which may reflect a read error. The chain recombines TRBV3-1 with TRBJ2-1, with 14 bases matching TRBD2. This CDR3 is built from 13 residues. CDR1 and CDR2 from the germline V gene are LGHDT and YNNKEL (reference sequence). CDR3: CASSQGTSGSLLF. In DNA, the CDR3 is TGTGCCAGCAGCCAGGGGACTAGCGGGAGTCTGCTCTTC.

The sample holds many counts of this clonotype. The chain couples TRBV6-1 to TRBJ1-1; TRBD1 aligns across 9 bases. Germline CDR1 is MNHNS and CDR2 is SASEGT. This CDR3 contains 16 residues. V dropped 6 bases and J dropped 3; count of bases not matched to a gene: 11. The CDR3 nucleotides are TGTGCCAGCAGGCTCAAACCGGGACAGGGACACACTGAAGCTTTCTTT. Protein sequence: CASRLKPGQGHTEAFF.

Remarks on this clonotype: The CDR3 does not end in the conserved phenylalanine or tryptophan, so this is likely a read error. It is unclear where the CDR3 begins or ends on the DNA, so no DNA is shown, and the CDR3 is as TCRdb lists it. The chain is built from TRBV6-5 and TRBJ2-7; TRBD1, the table's D call, was not compared with the DNA. Germline loops: CDR1 MNHEY, CDR2 SVGAGI. Including both end residues, the CDR3 is 13 amino acids long. CDR3 sequence: CASSYSTVTARSL.

This clonotype appeared many times. The V gene is TRBV18, the J gene TRBJ2-7; 8 bases align to TRBD2. The ends lost 5 bases at V and 5 bases at J; junction bases unmatched: 5. Germline CDR1 is KGHSH and CDR2 is LQKENI. The CDR3 contains 13 residues. CDR3 sequence: CASSKDGGDEQYF. CDR3 coding DNA: TGTGCCAGCTCAAAAGACGGGGGGGACGAGCAGTACTTC.

This clonotype was recorded at least ten times. The chain links TRBV5-1 to TRBJ1-1; no clear D gene. V shed 0 bases and J shed 1 base, with 7 bases lying between them. Germline-derived CDR1 and CDR2 are SGHRS and YFSETQ. The CDR3 is made up of 14 amino acids. CDR3 in amino acids: CASSLERPNTEAFF. For the CDR3, the DNA is TGCGCCAGCAGCTTGGAACGGCCGAACACTGAAGCTTTCTTT.

This clonotype showed up many times. This chain links TRBV5-1 with TRBJ1-6, with D tentatively TRBD1 (5 bases). Germline assignment: CDR1 SGHRS and CDR2 YFSETQ. The CDR3 is 14 residues long. The V end lost 3 bases, the J end lost 16 bases, and 20 bases lay between the germline ends. CDR3 coding DNA: TGCGCCAGCAGCTGGGGGGGAGCCCAACAAATGCTCCACTTT. Translated, it gives CASSWGGAQQMLHF.

This clonotype has at least ten counts. J is TRBJ2-5 and V is TRBV11-1; 10 bases align to TRBD1. The germline V gene encodes CDR1 SGHAT and CDR2 FQDESV (reference sequence). The CDR3 is 15 residues long. V shed 5 bases and J 6 bases; nucleotides not matched to a gene: 9. CDR3 DNA: TGTGCCAGCAGCAAGGACAGGGGGTTCGGAAAGACCCAGTACTTC. It yields the protein CASSKDRGFGKTQYF.

The sample holds many counts of this clonotype. This sequence joins TRBV5-4 and TRBJ2-1; either TRBD1 or TRBD2 may fit D (5 bases each). The V gene's germline CDR1 is SGHNT and CDR2 YYREEE (reference sequence). This CDR3 contains 15 residues. Trimming stripped 0 bases from V and 0 bases from J, with 7 bases between. CDR3 coding DNA: TGTGCCAGCAGCTTGGGGGGGACCTCCTACAATGAGCAGTTCTTC. Its protein product is CASSLGGTSYNEQFF.

The chain is built from TRBV6-1 and TRBJ2-3; 9 positions agree with TRBD1. The CDR3 is made up of 16 amino acids. From germline, CDR1 is MNHNS and CDR2 SASEGT. Trimming removed 6 bases from V and 2 bases from J; junction bases left unmatched: 9. The CDR3 DNA is TGTGCCAGCAGGCGAGGACAGGGGAGCCCCACAGATACGCAGTATTTT. Translating it yields CASRRGQGSPTDTQYF.

V is TRBV13 and J is TRBJ2-5; TRBD2 might be the D (6 bases). Germline V gene lookup returns CDR1 PRHDT and CDR2 FYEKMQ (reference sequence). The V and J ends lost 4 bases and 0 bases respectively, with 9 bases between them. The CDR3 runs to 14 residues. The CDR3 nucleotides are TGTGCCAGCAGCTCCCGGGACTACCAAGAGACCCAGTACTTC. Translated: CASSSRDYQETQYF.

At least ten counts were recorded for this clonotype. The V gene is TRBV6-9, the J gene TRBJ2-2; the D gene is possibly TRBD2 (5 bases). V lost 3 bases to trimming and J lost 5 bases, with 7 bases between them. CDR3 length equals 13 residues. Germline-derived CDR1 and CDR2 are MNHGY and SVAAGI. As DNA, the CDR3 is TGTGCCAGCAGTTACCTAGCAACCGGGGAGCTGTTTTTT. This gives the protein CASSYLATGELFF.